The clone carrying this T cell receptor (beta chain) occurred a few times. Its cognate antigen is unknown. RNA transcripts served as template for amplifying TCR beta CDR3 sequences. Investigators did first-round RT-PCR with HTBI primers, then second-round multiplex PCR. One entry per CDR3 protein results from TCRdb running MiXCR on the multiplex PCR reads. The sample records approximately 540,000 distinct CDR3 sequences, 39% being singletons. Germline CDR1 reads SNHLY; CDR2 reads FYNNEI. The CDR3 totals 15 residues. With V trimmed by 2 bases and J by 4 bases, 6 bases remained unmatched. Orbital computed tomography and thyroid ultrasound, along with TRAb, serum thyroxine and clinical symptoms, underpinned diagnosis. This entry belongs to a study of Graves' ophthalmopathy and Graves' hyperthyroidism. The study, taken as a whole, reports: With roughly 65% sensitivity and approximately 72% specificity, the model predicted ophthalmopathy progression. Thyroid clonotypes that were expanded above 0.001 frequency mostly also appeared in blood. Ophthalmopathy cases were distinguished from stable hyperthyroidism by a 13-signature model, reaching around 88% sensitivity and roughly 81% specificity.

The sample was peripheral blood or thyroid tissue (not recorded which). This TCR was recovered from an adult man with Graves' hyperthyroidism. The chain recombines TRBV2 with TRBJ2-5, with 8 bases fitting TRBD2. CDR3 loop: CASSESGGRGETQYF. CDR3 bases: TGTGCCAGCAGTGAATCGGGGGGGCGCGGAGAGACCCAGTACTTC.